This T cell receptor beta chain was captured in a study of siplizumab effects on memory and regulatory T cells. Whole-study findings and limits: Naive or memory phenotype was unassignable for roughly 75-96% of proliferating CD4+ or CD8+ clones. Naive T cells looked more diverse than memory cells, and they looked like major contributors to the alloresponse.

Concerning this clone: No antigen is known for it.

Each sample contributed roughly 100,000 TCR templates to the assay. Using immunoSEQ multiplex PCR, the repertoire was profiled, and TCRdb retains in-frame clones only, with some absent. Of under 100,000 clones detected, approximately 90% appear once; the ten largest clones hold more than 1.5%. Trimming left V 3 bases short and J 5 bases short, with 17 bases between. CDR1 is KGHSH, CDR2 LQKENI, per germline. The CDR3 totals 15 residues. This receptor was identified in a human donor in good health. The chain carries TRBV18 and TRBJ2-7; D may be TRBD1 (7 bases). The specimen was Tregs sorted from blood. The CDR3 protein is CASSPQGGGPDEQYF. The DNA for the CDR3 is TGTGCCAGCTCACCGCAAGGAGGGGGCCCGGACGAGCAGTACTTC.